This T cell receptor (beta chain) originates from a study of chemoradiotherapy in HPV16-positive cancers. V was pared by 0 bases and J by 7 bases, with 3 bases of the junction left unmatched. This CDR3 has 13 residues. Germline CDR1 reads SGHRS; CDR2 reads YFSETQ. Repertoires were sampled repeatedly during chemoradiotherapy. Here immunoSEQ multiplex PCR was the method, and the copy in TCRdb shows in-frame clones only, minus some. The table shows about 53,000 clones, with around 90% occurring only once. The receptor was derived from a human donor with HPV-associated anogenital cancer. This rearrangement joins TRBV5-1 to TRBJ1-2; 7 nucleotides line up with TRBD1. The source material was blood, sampled from a patient who underwent chemoradiotherapy. The CDR3 region is CASSLEGGTGYTF. The CDR3 coding sequence is TGCGCCAGCAGCTTGGAAGGGGGCACTGGCTACACCTTC.